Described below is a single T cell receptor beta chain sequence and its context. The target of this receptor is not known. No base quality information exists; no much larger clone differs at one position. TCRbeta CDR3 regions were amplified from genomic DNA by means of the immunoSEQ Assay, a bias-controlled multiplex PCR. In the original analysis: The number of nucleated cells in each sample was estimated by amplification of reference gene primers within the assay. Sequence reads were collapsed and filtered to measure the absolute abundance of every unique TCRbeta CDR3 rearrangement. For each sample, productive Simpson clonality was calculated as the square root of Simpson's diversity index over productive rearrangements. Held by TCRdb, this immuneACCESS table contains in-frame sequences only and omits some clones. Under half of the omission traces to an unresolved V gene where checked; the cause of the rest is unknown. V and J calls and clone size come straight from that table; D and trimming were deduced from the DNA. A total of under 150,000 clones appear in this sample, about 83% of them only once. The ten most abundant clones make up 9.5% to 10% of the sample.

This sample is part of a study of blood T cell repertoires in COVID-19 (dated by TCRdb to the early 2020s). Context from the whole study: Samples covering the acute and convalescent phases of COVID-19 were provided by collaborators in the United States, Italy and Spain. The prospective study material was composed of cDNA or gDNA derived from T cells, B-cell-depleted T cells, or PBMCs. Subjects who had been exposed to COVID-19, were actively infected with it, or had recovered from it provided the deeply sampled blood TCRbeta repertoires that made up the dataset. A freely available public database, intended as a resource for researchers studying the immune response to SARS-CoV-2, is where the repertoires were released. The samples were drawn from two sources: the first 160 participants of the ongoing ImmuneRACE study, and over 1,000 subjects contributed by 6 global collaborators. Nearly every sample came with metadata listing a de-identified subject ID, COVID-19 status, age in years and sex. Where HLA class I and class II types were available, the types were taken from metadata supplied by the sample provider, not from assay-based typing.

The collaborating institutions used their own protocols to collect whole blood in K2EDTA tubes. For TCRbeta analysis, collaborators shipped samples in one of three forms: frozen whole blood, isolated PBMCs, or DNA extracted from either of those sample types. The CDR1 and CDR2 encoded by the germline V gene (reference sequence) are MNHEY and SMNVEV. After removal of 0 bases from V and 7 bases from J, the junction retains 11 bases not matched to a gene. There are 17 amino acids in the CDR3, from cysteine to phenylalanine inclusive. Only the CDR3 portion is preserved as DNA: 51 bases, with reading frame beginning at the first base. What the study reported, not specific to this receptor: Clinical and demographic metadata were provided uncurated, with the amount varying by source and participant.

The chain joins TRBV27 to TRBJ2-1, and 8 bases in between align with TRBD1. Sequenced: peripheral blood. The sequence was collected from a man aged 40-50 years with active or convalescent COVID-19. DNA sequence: TGTGCCAGCAGTTTATCCCCGGGACAGGTTATAGGGAATGAGCAGTTCTTC. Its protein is CASSLSPGQVIGNEQFF.